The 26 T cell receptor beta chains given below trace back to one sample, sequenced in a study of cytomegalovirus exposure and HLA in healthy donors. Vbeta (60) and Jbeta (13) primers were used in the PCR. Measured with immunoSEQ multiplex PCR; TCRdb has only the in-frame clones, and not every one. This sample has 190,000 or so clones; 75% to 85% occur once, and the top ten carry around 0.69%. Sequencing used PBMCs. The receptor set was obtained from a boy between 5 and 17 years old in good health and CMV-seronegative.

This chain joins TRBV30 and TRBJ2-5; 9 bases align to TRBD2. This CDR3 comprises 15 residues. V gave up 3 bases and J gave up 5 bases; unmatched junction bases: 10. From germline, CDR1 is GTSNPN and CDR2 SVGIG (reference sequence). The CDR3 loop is CAWRRSGGLGETQYF. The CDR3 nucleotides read TGTGCCTGGAGACGGAGCGGGGGGCTGGGGGAGACCCAGTACTTC.

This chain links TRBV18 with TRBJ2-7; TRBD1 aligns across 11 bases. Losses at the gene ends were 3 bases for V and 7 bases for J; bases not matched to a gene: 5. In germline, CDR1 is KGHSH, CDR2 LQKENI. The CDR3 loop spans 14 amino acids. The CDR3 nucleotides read TGTGCCAGCTCACCTGCCGGGACAGGGGGGGAGCAGTACTTC. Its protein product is CASSPAGTGGEQYF.

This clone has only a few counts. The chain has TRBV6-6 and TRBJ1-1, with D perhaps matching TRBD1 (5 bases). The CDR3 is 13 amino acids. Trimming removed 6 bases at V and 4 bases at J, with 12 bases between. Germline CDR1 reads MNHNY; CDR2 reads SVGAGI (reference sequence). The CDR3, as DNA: TGTGCCAGCAGCAAGGGGCGTACCACTGAAGCTTTCTTT. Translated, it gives CASSKGRTTEAFF.

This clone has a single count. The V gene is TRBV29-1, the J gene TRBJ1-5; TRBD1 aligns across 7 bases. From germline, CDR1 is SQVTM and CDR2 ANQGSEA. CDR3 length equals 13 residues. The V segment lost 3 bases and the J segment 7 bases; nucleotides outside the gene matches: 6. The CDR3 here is CSVEIARGQPQHF. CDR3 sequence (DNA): TGCAGCGTTGAGATCGCCAGGGGGCAGCCCCAGCATTTT.

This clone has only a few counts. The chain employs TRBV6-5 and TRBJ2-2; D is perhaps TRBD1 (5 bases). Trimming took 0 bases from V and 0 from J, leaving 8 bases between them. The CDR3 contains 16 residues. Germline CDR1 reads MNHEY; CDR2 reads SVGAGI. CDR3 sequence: CASSYSDSPNTGELFF. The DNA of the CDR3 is TGTGCCAGCAGTTACTCCGACAGTCCGAACACCGGGGAGCTGTTTTTT.

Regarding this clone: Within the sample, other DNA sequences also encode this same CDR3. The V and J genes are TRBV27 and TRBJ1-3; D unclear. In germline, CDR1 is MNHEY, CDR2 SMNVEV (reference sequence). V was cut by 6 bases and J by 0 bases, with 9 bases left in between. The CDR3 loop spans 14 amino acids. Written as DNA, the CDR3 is TGTGCCAGCAGACGGGGAAGCTCTGGAAACACCATATATTTT. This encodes CASRRGSSGNTIYF.

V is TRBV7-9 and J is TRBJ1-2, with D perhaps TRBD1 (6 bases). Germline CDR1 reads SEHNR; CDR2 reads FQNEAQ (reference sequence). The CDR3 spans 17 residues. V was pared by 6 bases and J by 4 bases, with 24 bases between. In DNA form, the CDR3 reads TGTGCCAGCAGTTACTACCGAGGGACCGGGGGGGCCTATGGCTACACCTTC. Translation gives CASSYYRGTGGAYGYTF.

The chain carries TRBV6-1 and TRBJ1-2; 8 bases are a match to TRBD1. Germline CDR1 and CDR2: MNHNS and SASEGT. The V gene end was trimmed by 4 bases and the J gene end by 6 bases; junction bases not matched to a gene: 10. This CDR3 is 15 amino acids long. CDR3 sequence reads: CASSGGQDVSHGYTF. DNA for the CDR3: TGTGCCAGCAGTGGGGGACAGGACGTTTCTCATGGCTACACCTTC.

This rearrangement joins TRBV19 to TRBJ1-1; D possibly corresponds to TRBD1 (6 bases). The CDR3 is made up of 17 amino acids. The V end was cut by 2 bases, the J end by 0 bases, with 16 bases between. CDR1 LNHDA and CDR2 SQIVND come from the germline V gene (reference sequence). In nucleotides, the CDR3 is TGTGCCAGTAGTATAAACTCTCCAGGGGATATGAACACTGAAGCTTTCTTT. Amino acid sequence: CASSINSPGDMNTEAFF.

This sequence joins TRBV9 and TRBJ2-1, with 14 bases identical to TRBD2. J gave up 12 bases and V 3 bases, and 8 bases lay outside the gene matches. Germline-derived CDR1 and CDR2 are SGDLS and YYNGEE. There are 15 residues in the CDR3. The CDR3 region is CASSAGTSGSGRQFF. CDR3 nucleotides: TGTGCCAGCAGCGCTGGGACTAGCGGGAGTGGAAGGCAGTTCTTC.

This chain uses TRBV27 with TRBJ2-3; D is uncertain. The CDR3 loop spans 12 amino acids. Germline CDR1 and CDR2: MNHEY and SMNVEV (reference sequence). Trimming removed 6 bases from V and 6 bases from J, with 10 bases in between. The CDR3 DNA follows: TGTGCCAGCAGGGCTAGAGTTGATACGCAGTATTTT. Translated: CASRARVDTQYF.

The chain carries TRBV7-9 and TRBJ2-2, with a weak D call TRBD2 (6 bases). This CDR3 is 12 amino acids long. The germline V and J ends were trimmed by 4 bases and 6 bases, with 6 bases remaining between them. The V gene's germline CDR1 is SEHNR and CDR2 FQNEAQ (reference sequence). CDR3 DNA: TGTGCCAGCAGCTGGGACTCCGGGGAGCTGTTTTTT. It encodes CASSWDSGELFF.

DNA of the CDR3: TGTGCCAGCAGCGGACAGGCTAATGAAAAACTGTTTTTT. Protein product: CASSGQANEKLFF. V gene TRBV9 combines with J gene TRBJ1-4, with D perhaps TRBD1 (6 bases). There are 13 residues in the CDR3. The ends were cut back, 3 bases at V and 3 bases at J, with 6 bases in the middle. CDR1 SGDLS and CDR2 YYNGEE come from the germline V gene.

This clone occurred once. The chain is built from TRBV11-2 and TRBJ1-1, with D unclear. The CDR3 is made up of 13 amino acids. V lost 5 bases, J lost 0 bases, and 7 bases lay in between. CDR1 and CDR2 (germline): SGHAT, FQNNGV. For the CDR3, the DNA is TGTGCCAGCAGCGTGGGCCTGAACACTGAAGCTTTCTTT. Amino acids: CASSVGLNTEAFF.

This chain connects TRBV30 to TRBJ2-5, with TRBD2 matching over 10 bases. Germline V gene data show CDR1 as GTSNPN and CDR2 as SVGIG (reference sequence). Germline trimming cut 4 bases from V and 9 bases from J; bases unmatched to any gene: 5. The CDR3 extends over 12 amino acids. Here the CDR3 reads CAWTSGGPAQYF. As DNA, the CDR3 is TGTGCCTGGACTAGCGGGGGTCCGGCCCAGTACTTC.

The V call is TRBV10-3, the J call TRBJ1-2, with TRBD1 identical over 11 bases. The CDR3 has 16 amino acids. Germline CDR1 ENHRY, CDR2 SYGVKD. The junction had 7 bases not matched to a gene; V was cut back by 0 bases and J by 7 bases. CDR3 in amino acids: CAISESRTGGLSGYTF. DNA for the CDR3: TGTGCCATCAGTGAGTCCCGGACAGGGGGCTTAAGTGGCTACACCTTC.

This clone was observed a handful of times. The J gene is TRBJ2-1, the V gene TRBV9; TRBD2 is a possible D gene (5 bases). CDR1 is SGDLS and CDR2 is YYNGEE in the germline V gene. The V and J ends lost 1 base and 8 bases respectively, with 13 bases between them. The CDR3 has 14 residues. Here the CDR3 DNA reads TGTGCCAGCAGCGTATTATGGGAGAAGGATGAGCAGTTCTTC. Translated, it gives CASSVLWEKDEQFF.

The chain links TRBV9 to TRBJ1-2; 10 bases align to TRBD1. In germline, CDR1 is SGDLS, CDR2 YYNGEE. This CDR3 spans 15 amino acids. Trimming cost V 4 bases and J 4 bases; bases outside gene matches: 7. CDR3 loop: CASSLSGQGSYGYTF. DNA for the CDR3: TGTGCCAGCAGCTTATCGGGACAGGGGAGCTATGGCTACACCTTC.

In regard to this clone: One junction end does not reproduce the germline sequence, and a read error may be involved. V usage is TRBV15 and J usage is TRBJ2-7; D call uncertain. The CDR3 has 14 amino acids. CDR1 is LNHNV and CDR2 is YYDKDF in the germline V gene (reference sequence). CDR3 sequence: CATSRASEIYGQYF. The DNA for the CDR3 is TGTGCCACCAGCAGAGCCTCTGAAATCTACGGGCAGTACTTC.

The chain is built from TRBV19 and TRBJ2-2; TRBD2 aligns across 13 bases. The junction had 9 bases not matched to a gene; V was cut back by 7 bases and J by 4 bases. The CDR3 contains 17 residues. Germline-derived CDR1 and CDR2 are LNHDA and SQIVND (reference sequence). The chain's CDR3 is CASTSTSGRWITGELFF. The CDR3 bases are TGTGCCAGTACCTCGACTAGCGGGAGGTGGATCACCGGGGAGCTGTTTTTT.

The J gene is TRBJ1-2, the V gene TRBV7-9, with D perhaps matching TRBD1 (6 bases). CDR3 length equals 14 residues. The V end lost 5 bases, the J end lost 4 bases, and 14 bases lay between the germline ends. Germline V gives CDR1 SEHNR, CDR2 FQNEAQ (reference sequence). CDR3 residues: CASSPTGQSYGYTF. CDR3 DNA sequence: TGTGCCAGCAGCCCAACCGGACAGAGCTATGGCTACACCTTC.

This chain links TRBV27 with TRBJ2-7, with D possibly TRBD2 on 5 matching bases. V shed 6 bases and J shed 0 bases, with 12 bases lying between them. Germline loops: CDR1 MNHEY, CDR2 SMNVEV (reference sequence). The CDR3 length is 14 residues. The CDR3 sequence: CASRRSGSSYEQYF. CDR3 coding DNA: TGTGCCAGCAGAAGGAGCGGCAGCTCCTACGAGCAGTACTTC.

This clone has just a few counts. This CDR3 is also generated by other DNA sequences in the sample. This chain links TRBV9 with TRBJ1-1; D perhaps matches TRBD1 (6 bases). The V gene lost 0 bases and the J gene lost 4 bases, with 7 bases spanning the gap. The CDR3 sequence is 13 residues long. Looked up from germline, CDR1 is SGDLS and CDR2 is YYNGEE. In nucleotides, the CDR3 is TGTGCCAGCAGCGTAGAGGGGGTCACTGAAGCTTTCTTT. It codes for CASSVEGVTEAFF.

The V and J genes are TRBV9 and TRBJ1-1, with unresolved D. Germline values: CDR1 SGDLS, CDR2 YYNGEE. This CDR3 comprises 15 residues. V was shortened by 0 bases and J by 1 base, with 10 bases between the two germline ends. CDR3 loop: CASSVEAGGNTEAFF. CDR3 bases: TGTGCCAGCAGCGTAGAGGCCGGCGGGAACACTGAAGCTTTCTTT.

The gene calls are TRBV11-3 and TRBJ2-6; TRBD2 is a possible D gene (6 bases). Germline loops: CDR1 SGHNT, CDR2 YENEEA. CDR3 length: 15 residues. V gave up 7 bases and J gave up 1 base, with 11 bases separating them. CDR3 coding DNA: TGTGCCAGCACCCCGGGAGTGTCTGGGGCCAACGTCCTGACTTTC. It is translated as CASTPGVSGANVLTF. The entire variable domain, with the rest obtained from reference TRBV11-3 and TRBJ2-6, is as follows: EAGVVQSPRYKIIEKKQPVAFWCNPISGHNTLYWYLQNLGQGPELLIRYENEEAVDDSQLPKDRFSAERLKGVDSTLKIQPAELGDSAVYLCASTPGVSGANVLTFGAGSRLTVL.

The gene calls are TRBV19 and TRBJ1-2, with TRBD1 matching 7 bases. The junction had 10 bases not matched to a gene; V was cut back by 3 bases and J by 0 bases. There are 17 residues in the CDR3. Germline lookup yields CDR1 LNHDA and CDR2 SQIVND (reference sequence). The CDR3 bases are TGTGCCAGTAGTATTCGGAGCAGGGGGGAACCTAACTATGGCTACACCTTC. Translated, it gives CASSIRSRGEPNYGYTF.